The source of this T cell receptor (beta chain) is a study of blood T cells in healthy people across ages. Study-wide results and limits: Since the PBMCs were unsorted, naive and antigen-experienced cells could not be conclusively compared.

As concerns this clonotype: The antigen remains undetermined.

For the second PCR, which ran for roughly 6 to 11 cycles, a sample-barcoded 5' primer and a J-beta primer mix were used. TCRdb re-analysed the 5' RACE reads in MiXCR, keeping a single row per CDR3 protein. In the table there are 1 million or so distinct CDR3 sequences, 20% to 25% of which are singletons. Germline CDR1 is SQVTM and CDR2 is ANQGSEA. The CDR3 loop spans 16 amino acids. The trim removed 1 base at V and 2 bases at J, leaving 7 bases unmatched. The same data also contributed to another study, on T cells of mothers and their children. That paper states: Related mother-child pairs shared slightly more overlap than unrelated pairs, but the difference was non-significant.

The sequence was collected from a girl between 2 and 10 years old in good health. The J gene is TRBJ2-5, the V gene TRBV29-1; 10 bases align to TRBD2. The sample was blood. In DNA form, the CDR3 reads TGCAGCGTTGAAGGTGGCACTAGCGGGACGCAAGAGACCCAGTACTTC. Translating gives CSVEGGTSGTQETQYF.